At least ten counts were recorded for the clone carrying this T cell receptor beta chain. The junction departs from germline at one end; a sequencing error may be responsible. The data are from a study of beta chain features in type 1 diabetes. Overall study context: Sorted cells from all samples, numbering 95 million to 140 million, were examined.

From germline, CDR1 is SSHAT and CDR2 FNYEAQ (reference sequence). The CDR3 covers 13 residues. Sorted CD4+ subsets: naive, central memory, regulatory, stem cell-like memory (CD45RO/CCR7/CD25/CD127/CD95/CD27 panel). As every portion of the isolated RNA was reverse transcribed, the sequencing read expressed TCRB transcripts. Sequenced naive, central memory and regulatory T cell samples produced an average of around 3.5 million reads. The table came from immunoSEQ multiplex PCR; TCRdb's copy has only in-frame clones and leaves some out. The sample carries 130,000 to 150,000 clones, less than 8.5% recorded once.

Sequencing input: central memory CD4+ T cells from blood. This TCR was sampled from a woman in her twenties or thirties in good health. The chain recombines TRBV7-7 with TRBJ2-1; D uncertain. CDR3 in amino acids: CASMASRHSEQFF. The CDR3 nucleotides are TGTGCTAGCATGGCCTCCCGACACAGTGAGCAGTTCTTC. Complete variable domain (other parts from reference TRBV7-7 and TRBJ2-1): GAGVSQSPRYKVTKRGQDVTLRCDPISSHATLYWYQQALGQGPEFLTYFNYEAQPDKSGLPSDRFSAERPEGSISTLTIQRTEQRDSAMYRCASMASRHSEQFFGPGTRLTVL.